These T cell receptor beta chains were read from a single sample in a study of identifying expanded T cells in peripheral blood. Some clones are missing from TCRdb's copy, which holds only in-frame ones; the method was immunoSEQ multiplex PCR. The profile shows about 90,000 clones, around 86% of them singletons. The sequencing input was blood. Receptor source: a person aged 18 to 70 in good health. Both conserved end residues are part of each CDR3. A D gene is named only where the DNA matches it firmly. Size values are once, few and many counts, or a class for expanded clones, and some rows have none.

j_gene: TRBJ2-5
d_gene: .
abundance: .
v_gene: TRBV14
CDR3nt: TGTGCCAGCAGCCAAGAACTAGGGACCCAGTACTTC
CDR3aa: CASSQELGTQYF

j_gene: TRBJ1-1
d_gene: .
abundance: once
v_gene: TRBV5-1
CDR3nt: TGCGCCAGCAGCTTGGAAGGGTACCCCGGGGCTGAAGCTTTCTTT
CDR3aa: CASSLEGYPGAEAFF

j_gene: TRBJ1-2
d_gene: TRBD1
abundance: .
v_gene: TRBV7-2
CDR3nt: TGTGCCAGCAGCATCACCGGGACAGGGATATATGGCTACACCTTC
CDR3aa: CASSITGTGIYGYTF

j_gene: TRBJ2-1
d_gene: .
abundance: .
v_gene: TRBV4-1
CDR3nt: TGCGCCAGCAGCCAAGGTAGCAGGGGTAGATCCTACAATGAGCAGTTCTTC
CDR3aa: CASSQGSRGRSYNEQFF

j_gene: TRBJ2-3
d_gene: .
abundance: .
v_gene: TRBV4-1
CDR3nt: TGCGCCAGCAGCTCACAGCCGGGGAGAAGCACAGATACGCAGTATTTT
CDR3aa: CASSSQPGRSTDTQYF

j_gene: TRBJ2-7
d_gene: .
abundance: .
v_gene: TRBV30
CDR3nt: TGTGCGTTAGGACCGAGCTACGAGCAGTACTTC
CDR3aa: CALGPSYEQYF

j_gene: TRBJ1-2
d_gene: .
abundance: .
v_gene: TRBV27
CDR3nt: TGTGCCAGCAGTTTACGAGGGGATTATGGCTACACCTTC
CDR3aa: CASSLRGDYGYTF

j_gene: TRBJ1-2
d_gene: .
abundance: .
v_gene: TRBV7-9
CDR3nt: TGTGCCAGCAGCTTATATTCGGTGGAGGATGGCTACACCTTC
CDR3aa: CASSLYSVEDGYTF

j_gene: TRBJ2-7
d_gene: TRBD1
abundance: .
v_gene: TRBV5-1
CDR3nt: TGCGCCAGCAGTTTACAGGGGGCGGCCTACTACGAGCAGTACTTC
CDR3aa: CASSLQGAAYYEQYF

j_gene: TRBJ2-3
d_gene: .
abundance: .
v_gene: TRBV11-3
CDR3nt: TGTGCCAGCAGACAGGGATTTGACACAGATACGCAGTATTTT
CDR3aa: CASRQGFDTDTQYF

j_gene: TRBJ2-7
d_gene: .
abundance: .
v_gene: TRBV6-5
CDR3nt: TGTGCCAGCAGTTACTCGTCTGGGTCCCCCGACATGTACTTC
CDR3aa: CASSYSSGSPDMYF

j_gene: TRBJ1-1
d_gene: TRBD1
abundance: .
v_gene: TRBV12-5
CDR3nt: TGTGCTAGTGGGCACCCTACAGGGGCGCAACGCGGGACTTTCTTT
CDR3aa: CASGHPTGAQRGTFF

j_gene: TRBJ1-1
d_gene: TRBD1
abundance: few
v_gene: TRBV9
CDR3nt: TGTGCCAGCAGCGTAGACGACGGGACAGGGATGACTGAAGCTTTCTTT
CDR3aa: CASSVDDGTGMTEAFF

j_gene: TRBJ1-3
d_gene: .
abundance: .
v_gene: TRBV7-2
CDR3nt: TGTGCCAGCAGCTTAGTCTCCACCCGGACTCTAACCTCGGACACCATATATTTT
CDR3aa: CASSLVSTRTLTSDTIYF

j_gene: TRBJ2-7
d_gene: .
abundance: .
v_gene: TRBV7-9
CDR3nt: TGTGCCAGCAGCTTATATAACCCCTACGAGCAGTACTTC
CDR3aa: CASSLYNPYEQYF

j_gene: TRBJ1-2
d_gene: .
abundance: .
v_gene: TRBV7-2
CDR3nt: TGTGCCAGCAGCTTCTACTACGGGATCTATGGCTACACCTTC
CDR3aa: CASSFYYGIYGYTF

j_gene: TRBJ1-1
d_gene: .
abundance: .
v_gene: TRBV6-5
CDR3nt: TGTGCCAGCAGTTTCCGACAGGCTCTGAACACTGAAGCTTTCTTT
CDR3aa: CASSFRQALNTEAFF

j_gene: TRBJ2-2
d_gene: .
abundance: once
v_gene: TRBV5-1
CDR3nt: TGCGCCAGCAGCCAAGACACGAACACCGGGGAGCTGTTTTTT
CDR3aa: CASSQDTNTGELFF

j_gene: TRBJ1-5
d_gene: .
abundance: .
v_gene: TRBV30
CDR3nt: TGTGCCTGGAGTATAGGGCGCGATCAGCCCCAGCATTTT
CDR3aa: CAWSIGRDQPQHF

j_gene: TRBJ2-5
d_gene: .
abundance: .
v_gene: TRBV14
CDR3nt: TGTGCCAGCAGCCAAGTCCAACTAAGTGGGCAGGGGATCGGAAAGACCCAGTACTTC
CDR3aa: CASSQVQLSGQGIGKTQYF

j_gene: TRBJ2-7
d_gene: .
abundance: .
v_gene: TRBV5-4
CDR3nt: TGTGCCAGCAGCTTGCTGGGAACCTACGAGCAGTACTTC
CDR3aa: CASSLLGTYEQYF

j_gene: TRBJ2-3
d_gene: .
abundance: .
v_gene: TRBV9
CDR3nt: TGTGCCAGCAGCTCCTCCGTACCCCGAGGCACAGATACGCAGTATTTT
CDR3aa: CASSSSVPRGTDTQYF

j_gene: TRBJ1-3
d_gene: .
abundance: .
v_gene: TRBV30
CDR3nt: TGTGCCTGGAGTGTCAGGAGCTCTGGAAACACCATATATTTT
CDR3aa: CAWSVRSSGNTIYF

j_gene: TRBJ2-3
d_gene: .
abundance: .
v_gene: TRBV6-1
CDR3nt: TGTGCCAGCAGCCTACAGGGTGGCTCAGATACGCAGTATTTT
CDR3aa: CASSLQGGSDTQYF

j_gene: TRBJ1-1
d_gene: .
abundance: .
v_gene: TRBV4-1
CDR3nt: TGCGCCAGCAGCCAAGATGGGAACACTGAAGCTTTCTTT
CDR3aa: CASSQDGNTEAFF

j_gene: TRBJ2-7
d_gene: .
abundance: .
v_gene: TRBV7-9
CDR3nt: TGTGCCAGCAGCCTGGCCGGATTCTCCTACGAGCAGTACTTC
CDR3aa: CASSLAGFSYEQYF

j_gene: TRBJ1-2
d_gene: TRBD1
abundance: once
v_gene: TRBV29-1
CDR3nt: TGCAGCGTGTTTGACAGGGTAAATGGCTACACCTTC
CDR3aa: CSVFDRVNGYTF

j_gene: TRBJ1-1
d_gene: .
abundance: .
v_gene: TRBV5-4
CDR3nt: TGTGCCAGCAGCTTCGGGGTAGCGGGAGGGGAAGCTTTCTTT
CDR3aa: CASSFGVAGGEAFF

j_gene: TRBJ2-5
d_gene: .
abundance: .
v_gene: TRBV7-6
CDR3nt: TGTGCCAGCAGCCGCGGAGCTGCCGGGCCCCAAGAGACCCAGTACTTC
CDR3aa: CASSRGAAGPQETQYF

j_gene: TRBJ2-7
d_gene: .
abundance: .
v_gene: TRBV19
CDR3nt: TGTGCCAGTAAAGTCCCGGGAAGCTCCTACGAGCAGTACTTC
CDR3aa: CASKVPGSSYEQYF

j_gene: TRBJ2-5
d_gene: .
abundance: .
v_gene: TRBV19
CDR3nt: TGTGCCAGTAGGGCACTAGGGGACCAAGAGACCCAGTACTTC
CDR3aa: CASRALGDQETQYF

j_gene: TRBJ2-5
d_gene: .
abundance: .
v_gene: TRBV2
CDR3nt: TGTGCCAGCAGGGGTCAGGTCGGGGGGACCCAGTACTTC
CDR3aa: CASRGQVGGTQYF

j_gene: TRBJ1-1
d_gene: TRBD1
abundance: .
v_gene: TRBV29-1
CDR3nt: TGCAGCGCATCACAGGGGTTCATCACTGAAGCTTTCTTT
CDR3aa: CSASQGFITEAFF

j_gene: TRBJ2-2
d_gene: .
abundance: .
v_gene: TRBV7-9
CDR3nt: TGTGCCAGCAGGGACACTTCGAACACCGGGGAGCTGTTTTTT
CDR3aa: CASRDTSNTGELFF

j_gene: TRBJ1-3
d_gene: .
abundance: .
v_gene: TRBV7-6
CDR3nt: TGTGCCAGCAGCCGGACCGAACTCTCTGGAAACACCATATATTTT
CDR3aa: CASSRTELSGNTIYF

j_gene: TRBJ1-1
d_gene: .
abundance: .
v_gene: TRBV7-2
CDR3nt: TGTGCCAGCAGCTTCCCGGACAGCGAGGAAGCTTTCTTT
CDR3aa: CASSFPDSEEAFF

j_gene: TRBJ1-3
d_gene: .
abundance: .
v_gene: TRBV7-9
CDR3nt: TGTGCCAGCAGCCCCCTCGGTAGGGGGACCTCTGGAAACACCATATATTTT
CDR3aa: CASSPLGRGTSGNTIYF

j_gene: TRBJ1-5
d_gene: .
abundance: .
v_gene: TRBV10-3
CDR3nt: TGTGCCATCAGTGAGAGGGGGGATCAGCCCCAGCATTTT
CDR3aa: CAISERGDQPQHF

j_gene: TRBJ1-2
d_gene: .
abundance: .
v_gene: TRBV5-1
CDR3nt: TGCGCCAGCAGCTTGGGCCTGACAGTAGCTAACTATGGCTACACCTTC
CDR3aa: CASSLGLTVANYGYTF

j_gene: TRBJ2-5
d_gene: .
abundance: .
v_gene: TRBV7-8
CDR3nt: TGTGCCAGCAGCTCTAGGGGGACAAGGGCGGGAGAGACCCAGTACTTC
CDR3aa: CASSSRGTRAGETQYF

j_gene: TRBJ1-6
d_gene: TRBD1
abundance: .
v_gene: TRBV9
CDR3nt: TGTGCCAGCAGCTCGACAGGGGGGATTTCACCCCTCCACTTT
CDR3aa: CASSSTGGISPLHF

j_gene: TRBJ1-1
d_gene: .
abundance: .
v_gene: TRBV2
CDR3nt: TGTGCCAGCAGTGAACGGGCTTTGGGCACTGAAGCTTTCTTT
CDR3aa: CASSERALGTEAFF

j_gene: TRBJ2-1
d_gene: .
abundance: .
v_gene: TRBV7-9
CDR3nt: TGTGCCAGCAGCCCCTGGTCGGGGGGCTCTGGCAATGAGCAGTTCTTC
CDR3aa: CASSPWSGGSGNEQFF